This is a list of T cell receptor beta chains from one sample in a study of cytomegalovirus exposure and HLA in healthy donors. Here immunoSEQ multiplex PCR was the method, and the copy in TCRdb shows in-frame clones only, minus some. Among about 180,000 clones listed, over 60% were seen once. Source material: PBMCs. The receptors stem from a man aged 18 to 30 in good health and CMV-seronegative. Both conserved end residues are part of each CDR3. The order of the fields is clone size, V gene, J gene, D gene, CDR3 protein, CDR3 DNA. A D gene is named only where the DNA matches it firmly. Clone size appears in some rows only: once, few, many, or a class for an expanded clone.

>-|TRBV28|TRBJ2-6|TRBD1
CASSYLRDRLSGANVLTF
TGTGCCAGCAGTTACCTCCGGGACAGACTCTCTGGGGCCAACGTCCTGACTTTC
>few|TRBV7-9|TRBJ1-5|TRBD1
CASSGDRGPEPQHF
TGTGCCAGCAGCGGAGACAGGGGGCCGGAGCCCCAGCATTTT
>-|TRBV10-3|TRBJ2-7|-
CAISGTGPVHEQYF
TGTGCCATCAGTGGCACAGGGCCGGTCCACGAGCAGTACTTC
>few|TRBV2|TRBJ1-2|-
CASSSGTYGYTF
TGTGCCAGCAGCTCCGGGACTTATGGCTACACCTTC
>once|TRBV7-2|TRBJ2-7|-
CASSLSGPHYEQYF
TGTGCCAGCAGCCTCAGCGGGCCTCACTACGAGCAGTACTTC
>-|TRBV19|TRBJ1-1|-
CASSYGQWAFF
TGTGCCAGTAGTTATGGCCAGTGGGCTTTCTTT
>-|TRBV5-1|TRBJ2-7|-
CASSLFWNVAGSSYEQYF
TGCGCCAGCAGCTTGTTTTGGAATGTTGCGGGTTCCTCCTACGAGCAGTACTTC
>-|TRBV27|TRBJ1-2|TRBD1
CASSLFYRGSHGYTF
TGTGCCAGCAGTTTATTCTACAGGGGGTCGCATGGCTACACCTTC
>few|TRBV6-5|TRBJ2-7|TRBD2
CASRGGRLPTYEQYF
TGTGCCAGCAGGGGGGGGAGATTGCCCACCTACGAGCAGTACTTC
>-|TRBV6-5|TRBJ2-1|-
CASSYSPTPYNEQFF
TGTGCCAGCAGTTACTCCCCTACCCCTTACAATGAGCAGTTCTTC
>-|TRBV7-3|TRBJ2-5|TRBD2
CASSSMVLAAGETQYF
TGTGCCAGCAGCTCGATGGTGCTAGCGGCCGGGGAGACCCAGTACTTC
>-|TRBV9|TRBJ1-1|TRBD1
CASSSRTGGPTEAFF
TGTGCCAGCAGCTCTAGGACAGGGGGCCCCACTGAAGCTTTCTTT
>-|TRBV9|TRBJ1-6|-
CASSARGGAENSPLHF
TGTGCCAGCAGCGCCCGCGGGGGGGCGGAGAATTCACCCCTCCACTTT
>once|TRBV15|TRBJ1-5|-
CATSRLQGEPQHF
TGTGCCACCAGCAGATTACAGGGTGAGCCCCAGCATTTT
>-|TRBV7-9|TRBJ2-4|TRBD1
CASSWDRQNIQYF
TGTGCCAGCAGTTGGGACAGGCAAAACATTCAGTACTTC
>-|TRBV2|TRBJ2-6|-
CASSARKGDGANVLTF
TGTGCCAGCAGTGCACGGAAGGGGGACGGGGCCAACGTCCTGACTTTC
>-|TRBV5-6|TRBJ2-5|TRBD2
CASSLGIAGGETQYF
TGTGCCAGCAGCTTGGGAATAGCGGGGGGGGAGACCCAGTACTTC
>-|TRBV19|TRBJ2-1|TRBD2
CASSIAAGGYNEQFF
TGTGCCAGTAGTATAGCAGCGGGAGGGTACAATGAGCAGTTCTTC
>-|TRBV7-2|TRBJ2-1|-
CASSFRRGYNEQFF
TGTGCCAGCAGCTTTCGGCGGGGCTACAATGAGCAGTTCTTC
>-|TRBV7-6|TRBJ1-5|TRBD1
CASSGQGNQPQHF
TGTGCCAGCAGCGGACAGGGCAATCAGCCCCAGCATTTT
>-|TRBV7-9|TRBJ2-7|TRBD1
CAGGTGGYEQYF
TGTGCCGGTGGGACAGGGGGCTACGAGCAGTACTTC
>-|TRBV5-4|TRBJ2-7|-
CASSRGNEQYF
TGTGCCAGCAGCCGGGGGAACGAGCAGTACTTC
>-|TRBV7-8|TRBJ2-7|-
CASSLGPGNSYEQYF
TGTGCCAGCAGCTTAGGTCCAGGGAACTCCTACGAGCAGTACTTC
>-|TRBV30|TRBJ2-2|-
CAWRPIGGAGTGELFF
TGTGCCTGGAGACCCATAGGAGGCGCCGGCACCGGGGAGCTGTTTTTT
>-|TRBV30|TRBJ2-7|TRBD2
CASKREGPYEQYF
TGTGCCTCAAAGCGGGAGGGGCCCTACGAGCAGTACTTC
>-|TRBV19|TRBJ1-1|TRBD1
CASTPTGLNTEAFF
TGTGCCAGTACCCCGACAGGGCTGAACACTGAAGCTTTCTTT
>once|TRBV19|TRBJ2-3|-
CASSIGQGDTQYF
TGTGCCAGTAGTATAGGCCAGGGAGATACGCAGTATTTT
>-|TRBV5-1|TRBJ2-7|-
CASSLEGGLYEQYF
TGCGCCAGCAGCTTGGAGGGGGGGCTCTACGAGCAGTACTTC
>-|TRBV5-5|TRBJ1-2|-
CASSSRQAGGYTF
TGTGCCAGCAGCAGCCGGCAGGCCGGAGGCTACACCTTC
>-|TRBV5-1|TRBJ2-3|-
CASAEQTDTQYF
TGCGCCAGCGCCGAGCAAACAGATACGCAGTATTTT
>-|TRBV7-9|TRBJ2-7|-
CASSLRGYEQYF
TGTGCCAGCAGCTTAAGAGGTTACGAGCAGTACTTC
>-|TRBV6-1|TRBJ1-2|-
CASSEAHGQDYGYTF
TGTGCCAGCAGTGAAGCGCACGGCCAGGACTATGGCTACACCTTC
>few|TRBV19|TRBJ1-2|TRBD1
CASSTGTGPYGYTF
TGTGCCAGTAGTACCGGGACAGGGCCCTATGGCTACACCTTC
>-|TRBV30|TRBJ1-2|TRBD1
CAWSGQGIGGYTF
TGTGCCTGGAGTGGACAGGGGATTGGGGGCTACACCTTC
>-|TRBV28|TRBJ1-5|-
CASSLQAQPQHF
TGTGCCAGCAGTTTACAGGCTCAGCCCCAGCATTTT
>-|TRBV5-4|TRBJ1-1|-
CASTAFERMNTEAFF
TGCGCCAGCACCGCGTTTGAGAGAATGAACACTGAAGCTTTCTTT
>-|TRBV5-1|TRBJ2-1|TRBD2
CASRTLAGDRNEQFF
TGCGCCAGCAGGACCCTAGCGGGAGATCGCAATGAGCAGTTCTTC
>once|TRBV5-1|TRBJ1-5|TRBD1
CASRQLQGDANQPQHF
TGCGCCAGCAGACAGCTACAGGGGGACGCCAATCAGCCCCAGCATTTT
>once|TRBV5-1|TRBJ1-2|TRBD1
CASSRPGTGDYGYTF
TGCGCCAGCAGCCGCCCCGGGACAGGGGACTATGGCTACACCTTC
>few|TRBV4-2|TRBJ1-1|-
CASSQDAQGTEAFF
TGTGCCAGCAGCCAAGACGCCCAGGGCACTGAAGCTTTCTTT
>-|TRBV5-5|TRBJ1-2|-
CASSLGGNYGYTF
TGTGCCAGCAGCTTGGGGGGCAACTATGGCTACACCTTC
>-|TRBV14|TRBJ1-6|-
CASSQGNQGNSPLHF
TGTGCCAGCAGCCAAGGGAACCAGGGAAATTCACCCCTCCACTTT
>-|TRBV27|TRBJ1-4|TRBD1
CASSSRTGRLFF
TGTGCCAGCAGTTCCCGGACAGGAAGACTGTTTTTT
>-|TRBV6-5|TRBJ1-6|-
CASSYSRGYNSPLHF
TGTGCCAGCAGTTACTCCAGGGGCTATAATTCACCCCTCCACTTT
>-|TRBV28|TRBJ1-1|-
CASSSAGTEAFF
TGTGCCAGCAGTTCGGCCGGGACTGAAGCTTTCTTT
>-|TRBV5-1|TRBJ1-2|TRBD1
CASSLGDRDGYTF
TGCGCCAGCAGCTTGGGGGACAGGGACGGCTACACCTTC
>-|TRBV7-3|TRBJ2-3|-
CASSLASNPPADTQYF
TGTGCCAGCAGCTTAGCTAGCAATCCCCCCGCAGATACGCAGTATTTT
>-|TRBV6-6|TRBJ2-7|-
CASSYLRGHYYEQYF
TGTGCCAGCAGTTATTTGCGGGGGCACTACTACGAGCAGTACTTC
>-|TRBV7-2|TRBJ2-1|-
CASSPVADPGNEQFF
TGTGCCAGCAGCCCGGTAGCGGACCCGGGGAATGAGCAGTTCTTC
>-|TRBV28|TRBJ1-2|TRBD1
CATNIRGGYTF
TGTGCCACCAACATCAGGGGGGGCTACACCTTC
>-|TRBV25-1|TRBJ2-5|-
CASSDGGAKTQYF
TGTGCCAGCAGTGATGGGGGCGCGAAGACCCAGTACTTC
>-|TRBV5-1|TRBJ2-3|TRBD2
CASSLLGLAGLSTDTQYF
TGCGCCAGCAGCTTGCTGGGACTAGCGGGCCTTAGCACAGATACGCAGTATTTT
>-|TRBV5-1|TRBJ2-2|-
CASSLAGNSNTGELFF
TGCGCCAGCAGCTTGGCCGGGAATTCGAACACCGGGGAGCTGTTTTTT
>-|TRBV19|TRBJ2-6|TRBD1
CASISGTGTSGANVLTF
TGTGCCAGTATTTCAGGGACAGGGACCTCTGGGGCCAACGTCCTGACTTTC
>-|TRBV7-2|TRBJ2-1|TRBD2
CASSSRIAGYNEQFF
TGTGCCAGCAGCTCTAGGATAGCGGGGTACAATGAGCAGTTCTTC
>-|TRBV5-1|TRBJ2-7|TRBD1
CASSTAGGPAYEQYF
TGCGCCAGCAGCACCGCAGGGGGCCCCGCCTACGAGCAGTACTTC